The 18 T cell receptor beta chains below were found in one sample sequenced in a study of T cells in pancreatic ductal adenocarcinoma. No neoadjuvant therapy was given to the selected pancreatic ductal adenocarcinoma patients before their surgery. Sequenced by immunoSEQ multiplex PCR; TCRdb stores in-frame clones only, minus some. There are about 98,000 clones in the sample; 90% to 95% occur only once, and under 3.5% lies in the top ten. Sequenced material: PBMCs. The receptors stem from a human donor with pancreatic ductal adenocarcinoma.

The rearrangement joins TRBV5-1 to TRBJ2-5, with D perhaps matching TRBD2 (5 bases). Germline assignment: CDR1 SGHRS and CDR2 YFSETQ. V lost 0 bases and J 5 bases, leaving 14 bases between the germline ends. The CDR3 loop spans 15 amino acids. This CDR3 reads CASSLESRVGETQYF. CDR3 DNA: TGCGCCAGCAGCTTGGAGTCGCGGGTTGGGGAGACCCAGTACTTC. The variable domain in full, completed from reference TRBV5-1 and TRBJ2-5, reads KAGVTQTPRYLIKTRGQQVTLSCSPISGHRSVSWYQQTPGQGLQFLFEYFSETQRNKGNFPGRFSGRQFSNSRSEMNVSTLELGDSALYLCASSLESRVGETQYFGPGTRLLVL.

This clone was detected a few times. This rearrangement joins TRBV4-2 to TRBJ2-7, with 7 nucleotides matching TRBD1. Germline V gives CDR1 LGHNA, CDR2 YNFKEQ. V shed 1 base and J 2 bases; nucleotides not matched to a gene: 5. This CDR3 contains 15 residues. The CDR3 protein is CASSQGFTGAYEQYF. The DNA for the CDR3 is TGTGCCAGCAGCCAAGGTTTCACAGGGGCCTACGAGCAGTACTTC.

J is TRBJ1-4 and V is TRBV6-5; D may be TRBD1 (6 bases). Germline lookup yields CDR1 MNHEY and CDR2 SVGAGI. The CDR3 contains 14 residues. V was clipped by 8 bases and J by 5 bases, with 15 bases between them. In nucleotides, the CDR3 is TGTGCCAGCGGGAAAGGACAGATAAATGAAAAACTGTTTTTT. This codes for CASGKGQINEKLFF.

The V call is TRBV5-4, the J call TRBJ2-3, with 13 bases lining up with TRBD2. The CDR3 has 15 residues. Germline lookup yields CDR1 SGHNT and CDR2 YYREEE (reference sequence). The trim removed 4 bases at V and 4 bases at J, leaving 3 bases unmatched. Here the CDR3 DNA reads TGTGCCAGCAGCCCACTAGCGGGAGGGGCAGATACGCAGTATTTT. Translation gives CASSPLAGGADTQYF.

The chain's CDR3 is CASSWGGRGEQFF. The CDR3 bases are TGTGCCAGCAGCTGGGGGGGAAGGGGTGAGCAGTTCTTC. The chain has TRBV5-6 and TRBJ2-1, with 7 nucleotides matching TRBD2. After removal of 3 bases from V and 9 bases from J, the junction contained 6 bases not matched to a gene. From germline, CDR1 is SGHDT and CDR2 YYEEEE. The CDR3 consists of 13 residues. The full variable domain, with the rest looked up from reference TRBV5-6 and TRBJ2-1, is DAGVTQSPTHLIKTRGQQVTLRCSPKSGHDTVSWYQQALGQGPQFIFQYYEEEERQRGNFPDRFSGHQFPNYSSELNVNALLLGDSALYLCASSWGGRGEQFFGPGTRLTVL.

The chain joins TRBV30 to TRBJ1-4, with 7 bases lining up with TRBD1. The J segment lost 5 bases and the V segment lost 3 bases, leaving 6 bases of the junction unmatched. The CDR3 runs to 14 residues. From germline, CDR1 is GTSNPN and CDR2 SVGIG (reference sequence). The DNA for the CDR3 is TGTGCCTGGAGCTTTAGGGACAGAAATGAAAAACTGTTTTTT. Its protein product is CAWSFRDRNEKLFF. Complete variable domain (other parts from reference TRBV30 and TRBJ1-4): SQTIHQWPATLVQPVGSPLSLECTVEGTSNPNLYWYRQAAGRGLQLLFYSVGIGQISSEVPQNLSASRPQDRQFILSSKKLLLSDSGFYLCAWSFRDRNEKLFFGSGTQLSVL.

The rearrangement joins TRBV5-1 to TRBJ2-1; 8 nucleotides align to TRBD2. There are 16 residues in the CDR3. Germline V lookup: CDR1 SGHRS, CDR2 YFSETQ. Trimming cost V 7 bases and J 0 bases; bases outside gene matches: 9. This CDR3 reads CASGGYSGVSYNEQFF. The CDR3, as DNA: TGCGCCAGCGGCGGATATAGCGGGGTCTCCTACAATGAGCAGTTCTTC. The variable domain in full, with the rest retrieved from reference TRBV5-1 and TRBJ2-1, is KAGVTQTPRYLIKTRGQQVTLSCSPISGHRSVSWYQQTPGQGLQFLFEYFSETQRNKGNFPGRFSGRQFSNSRSEMNVSTLELGDSALYLCASGGYSGVSYNEQFFGPGTRLTVL.

This clone was seen a handful of times. This chain's CDR3 is CASSPYQGFEQYF. In nucleotides, the CDR3 is TGTGCCAGCAGCCCCTACCAGGGATTCGAGCAGTACTTC. The chain uses TRBV11-2 and TRBJ2-7; D perhaps matches TRBD1 (5 bases). Between the trimmed V and J ends, which lost 5 bases and 6 bases, there was a span of 14 bases. Germline assignment: CDR1 SGHAT and CDR2 FQNNGV. CDR3 size: 13 residues. The full variable domain, rest sourced from reference TRBV11-2 and TRBJ2-7, is EAGVAQSPRYKIIEKRQSVAFWCNPISGHATLYWYQQILGQGPKLLIQFQNNGVVDDSQLPKDRFSAERLKGVDSTLKIQPAKLEDSAVYLCASSPYQGFEQYFGPGTRLTVT.

The count of this clone is one. The gene calls are TRBV7-3 and TRBJ2-7; 9 positions agree with TRBD1. This CDR3 is 14 amino acids long. Trimming cost V 7 bases and J 1 base; bases outside gene matches: 5. Germline lookup yields CDR1 SGHTA and CDR2 FQGTGA. CDR3 protein: CASKRDRDSYEQYF. CDR3 bases: TGTGCCAGCAAGAGGGACAGGGATTCCTACGAGCAGTACTTC.

This clone has only one observation. This chain joins TRBV5-1 and TRBJ2-1; 13 bases map to TRBD2. The CDR3 length is 17 residues. The V gene end was trimmed by 2 bases and the J gene end by 7 bases; junction bases not matched to a gene: 9. Germline CDR1 SGHRS, CDR2 YFSETQ. The CDR3: CASSFGTSGMGWNEQFF. CDR3 bases: TGCGCCAGCAGCTTTGGGACTAGCGGGATGGGGTGGAATGAGCAGTTCTTC.

The chain carries TRBV28 and TRBJ2-2; D is ambiguous. CDR1 MDHEN and CDR2 SYDVKM come from the germline V gene. The CDR3 is 13 residues long. Deletions cut 10 bases from V and 3 bases from J, with 12 bases between. CDR3 sequence: CATVATDTGELFF. The CDR3 DNA sequence: TGTGCCACCGTTGCCACTGACACCGGGGAGCTGTTTTTT.

The CDR3 DNA is TGTGCCAGCAGCCACATCGGACATGAGCCTTCCTACGAGCAGTACTTC. It encodes CASSHIGHEPSYEQYF. This rearrangement joins TRBV7-9 to TRBJ2-7; possibly TRBD1 for D (5 bases). CDR1 and CDR2 from the germline V gene are SEHNR and FQNEAQ (reference sequence). The CDR3 spans 16 residues. Trimming removed 5 bases at V and 1 base at J, with 18 bases between.

This chain uses TRBV6-1 with TRBJ1-4; D might be TRBD1 (6 bases). The CDR3 covers 15 residues. In germline, CDR1 is MNHNS, CDR2 SASEGT. V lost 6 bases and J 6 bases, leaving 17 bases between the germline ends. This chain's CDR3 is CASRSTGSMDEKLFF. Written as DNA, the CDR3 is TGTGCCAGCAGGTCTACAGGGTCCATGGATGAAAAACTGTTTTTT.

The chain is built from TRBV29-1 and TRBJ2-2, with D possibly matching TRBD1 (7 bases). Germline V CDR1 and CDR2: SQVTM, ANQGSEA. This CDR3 has 13 residues. The CDR3 sequence is CSGGTANTGELFF. The CDR3 coding sequence is TGCAGTGGGGGGACAGCGAACACCGGGGAGCTGTTTTTT.

The chain joins TRBV11-2 to TRBJ2-2; tentative D call: TRBD1 (6 bases). The CDR3 contains 19 residues. CDR1 SGHAT and CDR2 FQNNGV come from the germline V gene. Trimming left V 1 base short and J 0 bases short, with 18 bases between. The CDR3 DNA sequence: TGTGCCAGCAGCTTAGGTTTGTCACCACGGACAGCGAACACCGGGGAGCTGTTTTTT. Its translation: CASSLGLSPRTANTGELFF.

V is TRBV5-1 and J is TRBJ2-7; D unclear. The germline gives CDR1 SGHRS, CDR2 YFSETQ. The length of the CDR3 is 14 residues. The ends were cut back, 3 bases at V and 3 bases at J, with 13 bases in the middle. The CDR3 protein is CASSSQVDSYEQYF. The CDR3 region has the DNA TGCGCCAGCAGCTCTCAGGTGGATAGCTACGAGCAGTACTTC. The whole variable domain, filled in from reference TRBV5-1 and TRBJ2-7, reads KAGVTQTPRYLIKTRGQQVTLSCSPISGHRSVSWYQQTPGQGLQFLFEYFSETQRNKGNFPGRFSGRQFSNSRSEMNVSTLELGDSALYLCASSSQVDSYEQYFGPGTRLTVT.

The chain couples TRBV19 to TRBJ2-5; 10 bases align to TRBD2. Germline V CDR1 and CDR2: LNHDA, SQIVND (reference sequence). V lost 5 bases and J lost 5; bases outside the gene matches: 8. The CDR3 spans 15 residues. CDR3 in amino acids: CASSPGLAAGETQYF. CDR3 DNA: TGTGCCAGTAGTCCCGGACTAGCGGCCGGGGAGACCCAGTACTTC.

The chain recombines TRBV28 with TRBJ2-1; 7 bases align to TRBD2. The length of the CDR3 is 12 residues. Germline trimming cut 7 bases from V and 9 bases from J; bases unmatched to any gene: 6. CDR1 is MDHEN and CDR2 is SYDVKM in the germline V gene. CDR3 sequence reads: CASNRREGEQFF. The CDR3 DNA reads as TGTGCCAGCAACCGTAGGGAGGGTGAGCAGTTCTTC.